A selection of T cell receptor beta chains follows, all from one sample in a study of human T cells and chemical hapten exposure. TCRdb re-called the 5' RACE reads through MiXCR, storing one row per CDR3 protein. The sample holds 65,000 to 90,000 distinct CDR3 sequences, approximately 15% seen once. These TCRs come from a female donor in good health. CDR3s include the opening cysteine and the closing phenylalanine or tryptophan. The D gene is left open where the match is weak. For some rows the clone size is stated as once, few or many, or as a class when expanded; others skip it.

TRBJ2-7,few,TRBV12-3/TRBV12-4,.,TGTGCCAGCATCCTTACTTGGGGCTACGAGCAGTACTTC,CASILTWGYEQYF
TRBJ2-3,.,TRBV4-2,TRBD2,TGTGCCAGCAGCCGTGGGACTAGCGCTACAGATACGCAGTATTTT,CASSRGTSATDTQYF
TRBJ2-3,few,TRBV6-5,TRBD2,TGTGCCAGCAGGAGACTAGCGGGAGTGACAGATACGCAGTATTTT,CASRRLAGVTDTQYF
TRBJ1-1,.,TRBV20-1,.,TGCAGTGCTGTAACAGGGTGGACTGAAGCTTTCTTT,CSAVTGWTEAFF
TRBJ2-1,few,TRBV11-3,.,TGTGCCAGCAGCTTAAAACAGGGTGGATACAATGAGCAGTTCTTC,CASSLKQGGYNEQFF
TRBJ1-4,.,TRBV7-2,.,TGTGCCAGCAGCCCGAGTCGGAATGAAAAACTGTTTTTT,CASSPSRNEKLFF
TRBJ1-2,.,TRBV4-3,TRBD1,TGCGCCAGCAGCCAGGCGGACAGGGGCTATGGCTACACCTTC,CASSQADRGYGYTF
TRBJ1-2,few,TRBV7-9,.,TGTGCCAGCAGCCTAAATCCCCCGGGATCCTATGGCTACACCTTC,CASSLNPPGSYGYTF
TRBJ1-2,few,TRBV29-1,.,TGCAAGTCAGAAGTCGGCGTGGTCTATGGCTACACCTTC,CKSEVGVVYGYTF
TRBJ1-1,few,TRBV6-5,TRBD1,TGTGCCAGCAGTGACAGACAGGGGATGAACACTGAAGCTTTCTTT,CASSDRQGMNTEAFF
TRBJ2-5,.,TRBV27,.,TGTGCCAGCAGTTCGCAGGTCGAAGAGACCCAGTACTTC,CASSSQVEETQYF
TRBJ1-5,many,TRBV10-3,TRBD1,TGTGCCATCTCATTCGGGACAGATCAGCCCCAGCATTTT,CAISFGTDQPQHF
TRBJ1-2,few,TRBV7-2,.,TGTGCCAGCAGCTTATTAGCGGCAGGGGTCTATGGCTACACCTTC,CASSLLAAGVYGYTF
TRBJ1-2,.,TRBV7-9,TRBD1,TGTGCCAGCAGCTTAACTGCCGGGACAGCAAGTCCCGGGGGCTACACCTTC,CASSLTAGTASPGGYTF
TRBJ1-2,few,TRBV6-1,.,TGTGCCAGCAACCTCAGACAGCACTATGGCTACACCTTC,CASNLRQHYGYTF
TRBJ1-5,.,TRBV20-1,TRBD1,TGCAGTGCTAGAGTCTCCACAGGGGGCGGCAATCAGCCCCAGCATTTT,CSARVSTGGGNQPQHF
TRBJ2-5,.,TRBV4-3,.,TGCGCCAGCAGCCAAGATGGGGCGTACCAAGAGACCCAGTACTTC,CASSQDGAYQETQYF
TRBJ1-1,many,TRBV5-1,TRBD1,TGCGCCAGCAGCCGTACAGAGTGGCAGGGGGTCGCTGAAGCTTTCTTT,CASSRTEWQGVAEAFF
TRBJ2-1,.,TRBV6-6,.,TGTGCCAGCAGCCGGACCGTCAACTACAATGAGCAGTTCTTC,CASSRTVNYNEQFF
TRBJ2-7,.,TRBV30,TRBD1,TGTGCCTGGAGTCCGGGACAGGGCCAGCAGTACTTC,CAWSPGQGQQYF
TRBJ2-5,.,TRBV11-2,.,TGTGCCAGCAGCTCCCGGGATCCGCAAGAGACCCAGTACTTC,CASSSRDPQETQYF
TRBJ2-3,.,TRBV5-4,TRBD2,TGTGCCAGCAACTCCCCGACTAGCGGGGGCGCAGATACGCAGTATTTT,CASNSPTSGGADTQYF
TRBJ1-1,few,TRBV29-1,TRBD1,TGCAGCGTGGGAAGACAGGGGATGGAGGCTTTCTTT,CSVGRQGMEAFF
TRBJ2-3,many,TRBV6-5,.,TGTGCCAGCATGAGGGGGGTTGAGACAGATACGCAGTATTTT,CASMRGVETDTQYF
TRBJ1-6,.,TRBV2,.,TGTGCCAGCAGTGGTGGCATCATGAGTTCACCCCTCCACTTT,CASSGGIMSSPLHF
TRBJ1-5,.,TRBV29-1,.,TGCAGCGCTGTGGGTGATAGCAATCAGCCCCAGCATTTT,CSAVGDSNQPQHF
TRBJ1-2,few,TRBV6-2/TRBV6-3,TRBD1,TGTGCCAGCAGTTACGAGACAGGGGGCGCTAACTATGGCTACACCTTC,CASSYETGGANYGYTF
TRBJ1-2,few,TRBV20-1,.,TGCAGTGCTGCCGTGGGGGGCGTTTATGGCTACACCTTC,CSAAVGGVYGYTF
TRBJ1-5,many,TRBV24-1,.,TGTGCCACCAGTGATCCACTTCTCAGGGTAGTCAATCAGCCCCAGCATTTT,CATSDPLLRVVNQPQHF
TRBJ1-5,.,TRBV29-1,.,TGCAGCGTTGAGGGCAGCCGGGATCAGCCCCAGCATTTT,CSVEGSRDQPQHF